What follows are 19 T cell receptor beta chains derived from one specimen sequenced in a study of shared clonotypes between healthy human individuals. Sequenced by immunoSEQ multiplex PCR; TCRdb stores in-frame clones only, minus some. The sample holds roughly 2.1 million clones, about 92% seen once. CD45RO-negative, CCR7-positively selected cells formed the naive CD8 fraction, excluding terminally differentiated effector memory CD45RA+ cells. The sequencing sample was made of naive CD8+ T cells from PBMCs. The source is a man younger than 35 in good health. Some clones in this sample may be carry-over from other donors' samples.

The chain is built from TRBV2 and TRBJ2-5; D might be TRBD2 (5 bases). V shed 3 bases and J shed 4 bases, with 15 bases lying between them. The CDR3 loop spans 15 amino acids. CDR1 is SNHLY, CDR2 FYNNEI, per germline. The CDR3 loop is CASSDSRDLRETQYF. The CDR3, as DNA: TGTGCCAGCAGTGACTCTCGGGATTTGAGAGAGACCCAGTACTTC.

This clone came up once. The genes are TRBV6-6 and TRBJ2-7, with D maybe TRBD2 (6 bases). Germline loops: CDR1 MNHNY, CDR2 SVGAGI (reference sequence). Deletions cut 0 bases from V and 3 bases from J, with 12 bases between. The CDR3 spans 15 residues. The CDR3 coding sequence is TGTGCCAGCAGTTACTCGGAGGGACCGCGCTACGAGCAGTACTTC. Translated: CASSYSEGPRYEQYF.

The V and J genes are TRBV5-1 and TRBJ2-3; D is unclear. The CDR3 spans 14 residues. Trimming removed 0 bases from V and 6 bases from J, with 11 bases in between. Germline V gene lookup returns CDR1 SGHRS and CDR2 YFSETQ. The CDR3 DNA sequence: TGCGCCAGCAGCTTGGAGACCCCGAGGGATACGCAGTATTTT. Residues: CASSLETPRDTQYF.

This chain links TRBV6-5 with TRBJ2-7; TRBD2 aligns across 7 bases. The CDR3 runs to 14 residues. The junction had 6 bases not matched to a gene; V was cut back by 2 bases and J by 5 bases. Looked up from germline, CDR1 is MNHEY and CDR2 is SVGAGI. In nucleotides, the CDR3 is TGTGCCAGCAGTTACGCGGGAGCCCGCCACGAGCAGTACTTC. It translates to CASSYAGARHEQYF.

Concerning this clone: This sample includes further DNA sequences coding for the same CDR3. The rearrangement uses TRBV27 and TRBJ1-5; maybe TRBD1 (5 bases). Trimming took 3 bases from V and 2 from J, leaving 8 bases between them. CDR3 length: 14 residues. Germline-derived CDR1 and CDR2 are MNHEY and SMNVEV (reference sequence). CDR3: CASSFFRGNQPQHF. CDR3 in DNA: TGTGCCAGCAGTTTTTTCAGGGGCAATCAGCCCCAGCATTTT.

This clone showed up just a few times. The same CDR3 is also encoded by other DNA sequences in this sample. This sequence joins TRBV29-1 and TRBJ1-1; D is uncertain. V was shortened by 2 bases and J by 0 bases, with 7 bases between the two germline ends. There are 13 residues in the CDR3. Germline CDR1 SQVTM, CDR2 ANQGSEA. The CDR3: CSVEPGMNTEAFF. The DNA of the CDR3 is TGCAGCGTTGAACCGGGGATGAACACTGAAGCTTTCTTT.

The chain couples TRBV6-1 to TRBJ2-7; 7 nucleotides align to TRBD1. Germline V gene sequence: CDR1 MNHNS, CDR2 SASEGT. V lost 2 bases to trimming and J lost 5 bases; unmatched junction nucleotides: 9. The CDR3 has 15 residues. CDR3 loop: CASSEWRQGGHEQYF. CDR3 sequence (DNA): TGTGCCAGCAGTGAATGGAGACAGGGTGGCCACGAGCAGTACTTC.

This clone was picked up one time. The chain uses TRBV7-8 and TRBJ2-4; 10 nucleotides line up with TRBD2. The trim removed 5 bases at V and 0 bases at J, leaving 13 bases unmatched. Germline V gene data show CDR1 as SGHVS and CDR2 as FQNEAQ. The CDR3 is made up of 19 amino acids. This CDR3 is CASSPWLAGVEVAKNIQYF. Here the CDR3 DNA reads TGTGCCAGCAGCCCATGGCTAGCGGGAGTGGAGGTAGCCAAAAACATTCAGTACTTC. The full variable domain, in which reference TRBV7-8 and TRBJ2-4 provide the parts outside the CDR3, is GAGVSQSPRYKVAKRGQDVALRCDPISGHVSLFWYQQALGQGPEFLTYFQNEAQLDKSGLPSDRFFAERPEGSVSTLKIQRTQQEDSAVYLCASSPWLAGVEVAKNIQYFGAGTRLSVL.

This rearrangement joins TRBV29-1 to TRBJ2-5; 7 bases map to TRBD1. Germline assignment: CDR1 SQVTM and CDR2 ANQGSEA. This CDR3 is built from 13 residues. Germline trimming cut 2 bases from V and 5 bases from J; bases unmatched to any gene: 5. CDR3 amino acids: CSVEIQGWETQYF. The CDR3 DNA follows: TGCAGCGTTGAAATACAGGGGTGGGAGACCCAGTACTTC.

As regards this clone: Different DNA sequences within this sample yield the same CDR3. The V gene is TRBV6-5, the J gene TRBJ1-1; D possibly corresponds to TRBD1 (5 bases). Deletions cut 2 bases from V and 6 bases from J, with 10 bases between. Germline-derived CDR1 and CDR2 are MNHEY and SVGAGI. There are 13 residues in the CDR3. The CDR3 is CASSYGGGSEAFF. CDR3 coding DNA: TGTGCCAGCAGTTACGGGGGAGGATCTGAAGCTTTCTTT.

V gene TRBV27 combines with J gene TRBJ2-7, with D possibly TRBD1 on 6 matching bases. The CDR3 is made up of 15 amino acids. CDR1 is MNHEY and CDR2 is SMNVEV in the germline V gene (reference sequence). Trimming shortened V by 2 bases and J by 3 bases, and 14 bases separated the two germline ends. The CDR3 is CASSLRGTGYYEQYF. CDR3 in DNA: TGTGCCAGCAGTTTAAGGGGGACGGGGTACTACGAGCAGTACTTC.

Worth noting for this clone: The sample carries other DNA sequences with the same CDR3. This CDR3 is CASSLDRGPYEQYF. The DNA of the CDR3 is TGTGCCAGCAGTTTAGACAGAGGACCCTACGAGCAGTACTTC. The chain carries TRBV27 and TRBJ2-7; maybe TRBD1 (5 bases). The V and J ends lost 2 bases and 2 bases respectively, with 10 bases between them. The CDR3 runs to 14 residues. The germline CDR1 and CDR2 sequences are MNHEY and SMNVEV (reference sequence).

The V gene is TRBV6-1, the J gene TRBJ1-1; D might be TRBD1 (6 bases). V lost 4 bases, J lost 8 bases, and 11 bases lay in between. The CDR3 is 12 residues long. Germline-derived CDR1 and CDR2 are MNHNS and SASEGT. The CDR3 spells CASSVWGREAFF. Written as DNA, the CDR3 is TGTGCCAGCAGTGTCTGGGGGCGCGAAGCTTTCTTT.

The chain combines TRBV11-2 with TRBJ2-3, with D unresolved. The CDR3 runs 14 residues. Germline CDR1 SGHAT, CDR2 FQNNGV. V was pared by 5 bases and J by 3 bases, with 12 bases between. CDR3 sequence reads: CASSRRRITDTQYF. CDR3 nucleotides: TGTGCCAGCAGCCGGAGACGGATAACAGATACGCAGTATTTT.

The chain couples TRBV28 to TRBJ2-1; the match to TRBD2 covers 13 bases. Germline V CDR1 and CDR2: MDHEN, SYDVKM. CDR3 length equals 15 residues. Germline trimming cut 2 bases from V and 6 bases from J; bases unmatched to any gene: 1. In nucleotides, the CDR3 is TGTGCCAGCAGTTTAGGGACTAGCGGGACCAATGAGCAGTTCTTC. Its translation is CASSLGTSGTNEQFF.

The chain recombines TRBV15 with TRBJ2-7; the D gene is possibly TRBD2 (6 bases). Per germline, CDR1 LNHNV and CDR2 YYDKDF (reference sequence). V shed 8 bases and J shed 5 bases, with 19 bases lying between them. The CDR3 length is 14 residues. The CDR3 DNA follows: TGTGCCACCTCCTCCATCGGCGGAGGGAACGAGCAGTACTTC. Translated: CATSSIGGGNEQYF.

In DNA form, the CDR3 reads TGTGCCAGTAGTCCATTAGCACCCCAAGAGACCCAGTACTTC. This gives the protein CASSPLAPQETQYF. The chain uses TRBV19 and TRBJ2-5; no clear D. V gave up 5 bases and J gave up 1 base, with 11 bases separating them. Germline V gene lookup returns CDR1 LNHDA and CDR2 SQIVND (reference sequence). The CDR3 spans 14 residues.

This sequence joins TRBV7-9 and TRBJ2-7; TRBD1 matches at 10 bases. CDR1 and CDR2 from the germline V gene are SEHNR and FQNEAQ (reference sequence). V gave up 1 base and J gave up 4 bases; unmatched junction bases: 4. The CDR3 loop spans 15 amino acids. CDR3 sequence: CASSLVGTGVYEQYF. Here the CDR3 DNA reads TGTGCCAGCAGCTTAGTAGGGACAGGGGTTTACGAGCAGTACTTC. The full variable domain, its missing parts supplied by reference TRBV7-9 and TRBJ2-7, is DTGVSQNPRHKITKRGQNVTFRCDPISEHNRLYWYRQTLGQGPEFLTYFQNEAQLEKSRLLSDRFSAERPKGSFSTLEIQRTEQGDSAMYLCASSLVGTGVYEQYFGPGTRLTVT.

The CDR3 sequence: CAISESSGIGYSYEQYF. CDR3 nucleotide sequence: TGTGCCATCAGTGAGTCCTCAGGTATAGGGTACTCCTACGAGCAGTACTTC. J is TRBJ2-7 and V is TRBV10-3; D is ambiguous. Germline CDR1 and CDR2: ENHRY and SYGVKD. V lost 0 bases to trimming and J lost 0 bases, with 15 bases between them. CDR3 size: 17 residues.